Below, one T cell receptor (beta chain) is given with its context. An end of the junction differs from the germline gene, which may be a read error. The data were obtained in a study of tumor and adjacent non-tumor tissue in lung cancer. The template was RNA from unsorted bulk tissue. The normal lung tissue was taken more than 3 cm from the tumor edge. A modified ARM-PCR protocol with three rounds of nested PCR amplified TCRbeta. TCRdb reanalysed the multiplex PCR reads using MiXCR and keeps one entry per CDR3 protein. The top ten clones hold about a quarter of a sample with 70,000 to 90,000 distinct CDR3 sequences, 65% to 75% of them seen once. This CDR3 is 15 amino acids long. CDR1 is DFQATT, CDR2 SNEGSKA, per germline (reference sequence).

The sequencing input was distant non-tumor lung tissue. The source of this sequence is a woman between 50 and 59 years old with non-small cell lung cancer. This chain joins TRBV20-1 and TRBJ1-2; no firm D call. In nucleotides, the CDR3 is TGCAATGCTAGAGGTTCCAGACTGAGCAACTATGGCTACACCTTC. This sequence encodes CNARGSRLSNYGYTF.